This paragraph covers one TCR beta chain sequence. Time point described: blood 4 weeks post-SBRT, at nephrectomy. Treatment reported: 15 Gy SBRT to primary tumor, nephrectomy 4 weeks later. Some clones are missing from TCRdb's copy, which holds only in-frame ones; the method was immunoSEQ multiplex PCR. The sample yields roughly 90,000 clones, around 85% seen once. This specimen comes from a study of radiation and T cells in renal cell carcinoma. The germline V gene has CDR1 MDHEN and CDR2 SYDVKM. The CDR3 covers 15 residues. The V end was cut by 8 bases, the J end by 5 bases, with 21 bases between. V and J are TRBV28 and TRBJ1-1, with a tentative D call TRBD1 (5 bases). The sample consisted of blood, taken from a patient whose treatment included radiotherapy and nephrectomy. This clonotype originated in a man in his forties or fifties with renal cell carcinoma. CDR3 nucleotide sequence: TGTGCCAGCCGATACTTACTGGGGGGTGGGACTGAAGCTTTCTTT. Amino acid sequence: CASRYLLGGGTEAFF.